This T cell receptor (beta chain) was recovered during a study of HIV-infected patients and healthy controls. This clonotype was detected only a few times. V was cut by 0 bases and J by 12 bases, with 9 bases left in between. The CDR3 is 12 residues long. Germline V gene sequence: CDR1 SGHDN, CDR2 FVKESK. TCRdb used MiXCR to reprocess the 5' RACE reads, holding one entry per CDR3 protein. Among 60,000 to 75,000 distinct CDR3 sequences listed, 15% to 20% were seen once. The specimen sequenced was CD4+ T cells from blood. This sequence joins TRBV14 and TRBJ2-1; D gene unclear. The clonotype was recovered from a human donor in good health. CDR3 loop: CASSQDSRMQFF. CDR3 in DNA: TGTGCCAGCAGCCAAGATTCGAGAATGCAGTTCTTC.